Listed here are 7 T cell receptor beta chains from one sample, sequenced in a study of blood T cell repertoires in COVID-19 (TCRdb year 2020). Library preparation used the immunoSEQ multiplex PCR assay. Sourced from immuneACCESS, this table was stored by TCRdb with only in-frame sequences that have V and J called. A share of the clones is absent; for the studies checked, an unresolved V gene accounts for under half, and the remainder has no known explanation. The sample contains roughly 100,000 clones, about four fifths of them found a single time. The ten largest clones represent 8% to 10% of the sample. Sequenced: peripheral blood. The receptors shown here come from a woman aged 70-85 years with acute or convalescent COVID-19.

The rearrangement uses TRBV6-1 and TRBJ1-2; 8 bases align to TRBD1. J lost 1 base, V lost 2 bases, and 3 bases had no gene match. The CDR3 contains 15 residues. The germline gives CDR1 MNHNS, CDR2 SASEGT. The CDR3 protein is CASSEWGQDNYGYTF. The CDR3 DNA sequence: TGTGCCAGCAGTGAATGGGGACAGGATAACTATGGCTACACCTTC.

This sequence joins TRBV20-1 and TRBJ2-2; TRBD1 might be the D (5 bases). CDR3 length: 15 residues. Germline V gene lookup returns CDR1 DFQATT and CDR2 SNEGSKA (reference sequence). Trimming cost V 3 bases and J 4 bases, with 15 bases left between them. CDR3 residues: CSASLGLRGTGELFF. The CDR3 nucleotides are TGCAGTGCTAGTTTGGGCCTAAGGGGCACCGGGGAGCTGTTTTTT.

CDR3 DNA sequence: TGTGCCAGCAGCTCGACAGGGAACTATGGCTACACCTTC. Amino acid sequence: CASSSTGNYGYTF. This chain connects TRBV13 to TRBJ1-2, with 7 nucleotides matching TRBD1. The trim removed 4 bases at V and 2 bases at J, leaving 1 base unmatched. Germline V gene lookup returns CDR1 PRHDT and CDR2 FYEKMQ (reference sequence). The CDR3 runs to 13 residues.

V is TRBV19 and J is TRBJ1-5; D is possibly TRBD1 (6 bases). Per germline, CDR1 LNHDA and CDR2 SQIVND (reference sequence). The CDR3 totals 14 residues. Trimming took off 5 bases at V and 4 bases at J, with 12 bases between the two ends. The CDR3 protein is CASSQRGGNQPQHF. The CDR3 bases are TGTGCCAGTAGTCAGAGGGGGGGAAATCAGCCCCAGCATTTT.

DNA of the CDR3: TGTGCCAGTAGGAAACAGGGGACCTATGGCTACACCTTC. Its translation: CASRKQGTYGYTF. The chain combines TRBV19 with TRBJ1-2; 7 bases fit TRBD1. The length of the CDR3 is 13 residues. V lost 6 bases and J lost 4; bases outside the gene matches: 5. Per germline, CDR1 LNHDA and CDR2 SQIVND (reference sequence).

The chain employs TRBV27 and TRBJ2-7; D remains ambiguous. The V and J ends lost 2 bases and 2 bases respectively, with 10 bases between them. The CDR3 consists of 14 residues. Germline loops: CDR1 MNHEY, CDR2 SMNVEV (reference sequence). In nucleotides, the CDR3 is TGTGCCAGCAGTTTAGGTACAGATACCTACGAGCAGTACTTC. Its protein is CASSLGTDTYEQYF.

The V call is TRBV19, the J call TRBJ1-2; 7 bases match TRBD1. This CDR3 spans 14 amino acids. The V and J ends lost 10 bases and 3 bases, in that order; junction bases with no gene match: 11. Germline V lookup: CDR1 LNHDA, CDR2 SQIVND (reference sequence). The CDR3 region has the DNA TGTGCCACCCACTATGGGACAGACTACTATGGCTACACCTTC. Its protein is CATHYGTDYYGYTF. The entire variable domain, with the rest obtained from reference TRBV19 and TRBJ1-2, is as follows: DGGITQSPKYLFRKEGQNVTLSCEQNLNHDAMYWYRQDPGQGLRLIYYSQIVNDFQKGDIAEGYSVSREKKESFPLTVTSAQKNPTAFYLCATHYGTDYYGYTFGSGTRLTVV.